These 24 T cell receptor beta chains were sequenced from one sample in a study of cytomegalovirus exposure and HLA in healthy donors. With 60 Vbeta and 13 Jbeta primers, the PCR was carried out. Method: immunoSEQ multiplex PCR; TCRdb's copy keeps in-frame clones and lacks some. The sample lists about 100,000 clones, around four fifths occurring once. Sequencing was performed on PBMCs. The receptors come from a woman between 55 and 75 years old in good health and CMV-seronegative.

The chain combines TRBV4-1 with TRBJ1-4, with 9 bases identical to TRBD1. The ends lost 1 base at V and 8 bases at J; junction bases unmatched: 5. CDR1 and CDR2 from the germline V gene are MGHRA and YSYEKL. CDR3 length: 15 residues. The CDR3 is CASSQVKTGGEKLFF. Written as DNA, the CDR3 is TGCGCCAGCAGCCAAGTTAAGACAGGGGGGGAAAAACTGTTTTTT.

This clone was detected once. The chain combines TRBV5-1 with TRBJ1-2, with D maybe TRBD1 (5 bases). V was trimmed by 1 base and J by 10 bases, leaving 11 bases between them. This CDR3 contains 12 residues. The germline V gene has CDR1 SGHRS and CDR2 YFSETQ. The CDR3 nucleotides are TGCGCCAGCAGCTTGTCCGGGGGTCCCTACACCTTC. The encoded protein is CASSLSGGPYTF.

The chain carries TRBV6-5 and TRBJ2-7; no firm D call. Germline CDR1 MNHEY, CDR2 SVGAGI. V was shortened by 5 bases and J by 3 bases, with 8 bases between the two germline ends. This CDR3 contains 12 residues. CDR3 sequence: CASSGPFYEQYF. The CDR3 DNA follows: TGTGCCAGCAGTGGGCCATTCTACGAGCAGTACTTC.

The rearrangement uses TRBV30 and TRBJ1-1; a possible D gene is TRBD1 (5 bases). The CDR3 is 12 residues long. Trimming stripped 7 bases from V and 2 bases from J, with 11 bases between. The germline CDR1 and CDR2 sequences are GTSNPN and SVGIG (reference sequence). CDR3 amino acids: CAFQRGNTEAFF. DNA of the CDR3: TGTGCCTTCCAAAGGGGTAACACTGAAGCTTTCTTT.

CDR3 DNA: TGTGCCAGCAGCGTTACAGCGGGTGACACTGAAGCTTTCTTT. This translates into CASSVTAGDTEAFF. The chain combines TRBV7-9 with TRBJ1-1; D is uncertain. Germline-derived CDR1 and CDR2 are SEHNR and FQNEAQ (reference sequence). CDR3 length: 14 residues. V was clipped by 5 bases and J by 3 bases, with 13 bases between them.

This clone showed up just once. The genes are TRBV27 and TRBJ1-4; D is unresolved. Germline CDR1 and CDR2: MNHEY and SMNVEV (reference sequence). The CDR3 runs 12 residues. V lost 5 bases to trimming and J lost 7 bases, with 8 bases between them. The CDR3 DNA follows: TGTGCCAGCAGTCCCCGCGGTGAAAAACTGTTTTTT. As protein: CASSPRGEKLFF.

This clone was counted a single time. The rearrangement uses TRBV5-5 and TRBJ1-2, with D tentatively TRBD1 (5 bases). V was trimmed by 0 bases and J by 3 bases, leaving 15 bases between them. The CDR3 runs 16 residues. Germline V gene sequence: CDR1 SGHKS, CDR2 YYEKEE (reference sequence). Here the CDR3 reads CASSLGGGISYYGYTF. CDR3 nucleotide sequence: TGTGCCAGCAGCTTGGGGGGCGGAATCTCTTACTATGGCTACACCTTC.

The gene calls are TRBV19 and TRBJ1-1; D remains ambiguous. This CDR3 region has 11 residues. Germline CDR1 LNHDA, CDR2 SQIVND (reference sequence). Deletions cut 5 bases from V and 7 bases from J, with 8 bases between. The CDR3, as DNA: TGTGCCAGTAGTGAGGAGGTTGAAGCTTTCTTT. This translates into CASSEEVEAFF.

The CDR3 DNA reads TGCGCCAGCAGCCAAGGACAGGGGGCGACCTACGAGCAGTACTTC. This translates into CASSQGQGATYEQYF. This chain links TRBV4-3 with TRBJ2-7; TRBD1 matches at 10 bases. The germline V gene encodes CDR1 LGHNA and CDR2 YSLEER. The CDR3 covers 15 residues. Unmatched junction bases numbered 2, after V lost 1 base and J lost 2 bases.

The chain joins TRBV19 to TRBJ1-1; D ambiguous. The V gene lost 6 bases and the J gene lost 1 base, with 9 bases spanning the gap. CDR1 and CDR2 (germline): LNHDA, SQIVND (reference sequence). The CDR3 has 13 residues. This CDR3 is CASSNTGNTEAFF. The CDR3 region has the DNA TGTGCCAGTAGCAACACGGGGAACACTGAAGCTTTCTTT.

This sequence joins TRBV7-2 and TRBJ2-7; D gene uncertain. Trimming removed 5 bases at V and 3 bases at J, with 23 bases between. Germline assignment: CDR1 SGHTA and CDR2 FQGNSA. The CDR3 loop spans 17 amino acids. The CDR3 loop reads CASSPPLVWARYYEQYF. In nucleotides, the CDR3 is TGTGCCAGCAGCCCCCCGTTGGTGTGGGCCCGGTACTACGAGCAGTACTTC.

The chain recombines TRBV7-2 with TRBJ2-7; 7 bases are a match to TRBD1. The CDR3 has 14 amino acids. CDR1 and CDR2 from the germline V gene are SGHTA and FQGNSA. V dropped 1 base and J dropped 4; count of bases not matched to a gene: 4. CDR3 protein: CASSLVPDRYEQYF. The CDR3 bases are TGTGCCAGCAGCTTAGTTCCGGACAGGTACGAGCAGTACTTC.

The chain uses TRBV4-1 and TRBJ2-1, with 14 bases matching TRBD2. This CDR3 spans 15 amino acids. Germline trimming cut 5 bases from V and 7 bases from J; bases unmatched to any gene: 4. Germline CDR1 MGHRA, CDR2 YSYEKL. CDR3 in DNA: TGCGCCAGCAGCACGACTAGCGGGGGGGCGAATGAGCAGTTCTTC. Its translation is CASSTTSGGANEQFF.

The chain uses TRBV4-3 and TRBJ2-1; tentatively, D is TRBD2 (5 bases). The CDR3 length is 15 residues. The ends were cut back, 0 bases at V and 9 bases at J, with 15 bases in the middle. Germline V gene data show CDR1 as LGHNA and CDR2 as YSLEER. The CDR3 DNA follows: TGCGCCAGCAGCCAAGATACGGGAACGGGTGGTGAGCAGTTCTTC. Amino acids: CASSQDTGTGGEQFF.

The chain recombines TRBV28 with TRBJ2-7; TRBD2 agrees at 9 bases. Trimming cost V 6 bases and J 0 bases; bases outside gene matches: 6. CDR3 length: 15 amino acids. Germline CDR1 and CDR2: MDHEN and SYDVKM. Written as DNA, the CDR3 is TGTGCCAGCAGCTTCCTGACTAGCGGCTCCTACGAGCAGTACTTC. Translation gives CASSFLTSGSYEQYF.

The genes are TRBV29-1 and TRBJ2-7, with a tentative D call TRBD1 (6 bases). V gave up 3 bases and J gave up 3 bases, with 12 bases separating them. Germline-derived CDR1 and CDR2 are SQVTM and ANQGSEA. The CDR3 is 13 amino acids. The DNA for the CDR3 is TGCAGCGTTGAGTTGACAGGATACTACGAGCAGTACTTC. Amino acids: CSVELTGYYEQYF.

The count of this clone is one. This sequence joins TRBV7-9 and TRBJ1-2; D is undetermined. The CDR3 is made up of 13 amino acids. V lost 7 bases and J lost 0, with 9 bases in between. Germline CDR1 reads SEHNR; CDR2 reads FQNEAQ (reference sequence). CDR3 in amino acids: CASNGGANYGYTF. The CDR3 coding sequence is TGTGCCAGCAATGGCGGAGCTAACTATGGCTACACCTTC.

The chain has TRBV2 and TRBJ2-2, with 7 nucleotides matching TRBD1. The CDR3 extends over 12 amino acids. With 5 bases clipped from V and 7 bases from J, the junction kept 1 base outside the gene matches. Germline V gene data show CDR1 as SNHLY and CDR2 as FYNNEI. The CDR3 protein is CASSNRGGELFF. The CDR3 DNA reads TGTGCCAGCAGTAACAGGGGCGGGGAGCTGTTTTTT.

V and J are TRBV7-9 and TRBJ2-3; 10 bases map to TRBD2. After removal of 1 base from V and 2 bases from J, the junction contained 6 bases not matched to a gene. The CDR3 has 17 residues. The germline V gene has CDR1 SEHNR and CDR2 FQNEAQ (reference sequence). CDR3 loop: CASSLDPSGRDTDTQYF. The CDR3 bases are TGTGCCAGCAGCTTAGATCCTAGCGGGAGAGACACAGATACGCAGTATTTT. The variable domain in full, completed from reference TRBV7-9 and TRBJ2-3, reads DTGVSQNPRHKITKRGQNVTFRCDPISEHNRLYWYRQTLGQGPEFLTYFQNEAQLEKSRLLSDRFSAERPKGSFSTLEIQRTEQGDSAMYLCASSLDPSGRDTDTQYFGPGTRLTVL.

The J gene is TRBJ1-6, the V gene TRBV4-1, with a possible D match to TRBD1 (6 bases). The germline gives CDR1 MGHRA, CDR2 YSYEKL. V was clipped by 3 bases and J by 0 bases, with 18 bases between them. This CDR3 contains 19 residues. The CDR3 DNA follows: TGCGCCAGCAGCCATCTCCTAGGGGGGGTCCTCTCCTATAATTCACCCCTCCACTTT. Translating it yields CASSHLLGGVLSYNSPLHF.

The V gene is TRBV2, the J gene TRBJ1-5; 7 bases agree with TRBD1. CDR1 and CDR2 from the germline V gene are SNHLY and FYNNEI. The CDR3 extends over 12 amino acids. The V gene end was trimmed by 6 bases and the J gene end by 5 bases; junction bases not matched to a gene: 1. CDR3 region: CASRGTDQPQHF. CDR3 bases: TGTGCCAGCAGAGGGACAGATCAGCCCCAGCATTTT.

The gene calls are TRBV5-6 and TRBJ1-5, with 7 bases identical to TRBD1. V lost 4 bases and J lost 1; bases outside the gene matches: 8. CDR3 size: 16 residues. Germline CDR1 and CDR2: SGHDT and YYEEEE. For the CDR3, the DNA is TGTGCCAGCAGCGCTCGGACAGGCGCGAGCAATCAGCCCCAGCATTTT. Translation gives CASSARTGASNQPQHF.

V and J are TRBV4-3 and TRBJ1-2, with unresolved D. The CDR3 has 15 amino acids. CDR1 is LGHNA, CDR2 YSLEER, per germline. The ends were cut back, 0 bases at V and 5 bases at J, with 13 bases in the middle. CDR3 DNA sequence: TGCGCCAGCAGCCAAGACGAACTTGGGCAGTATGGCTACACCTTC. This encodes CASSQDELGQYGYTF.

The genes are TRBV7-2 and TRBJ2-5, with D possibly matching TRBD2 (7 bases). CDR1 SGHTA and CDR2 FQGNSA come from the germline V gene. This CDR3 is built from 16 residues. Trimming took off 3 bases at V and 2 bases at J, with 16 bases between the two ends. In nucleotides, the CDR3 is TGTGCCAGCAGCTTCGGACTAGGGGGGGTGCAAGAGACCCAGTACTTC. This gives the protein CASSFGLGGVQETQYF.